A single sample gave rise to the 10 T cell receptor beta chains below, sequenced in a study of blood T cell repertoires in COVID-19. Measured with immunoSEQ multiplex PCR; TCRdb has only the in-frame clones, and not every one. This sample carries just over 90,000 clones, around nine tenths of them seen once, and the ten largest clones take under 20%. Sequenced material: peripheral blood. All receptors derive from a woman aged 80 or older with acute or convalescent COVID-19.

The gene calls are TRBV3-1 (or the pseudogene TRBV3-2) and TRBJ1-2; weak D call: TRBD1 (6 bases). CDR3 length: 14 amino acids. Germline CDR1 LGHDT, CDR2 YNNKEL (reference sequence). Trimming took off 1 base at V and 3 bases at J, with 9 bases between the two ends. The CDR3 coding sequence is TGTGCCAGCAGCCAAGGAGAGGGGGACTATGGCTACACCTTC. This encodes CASSQGEGDYGYTF.

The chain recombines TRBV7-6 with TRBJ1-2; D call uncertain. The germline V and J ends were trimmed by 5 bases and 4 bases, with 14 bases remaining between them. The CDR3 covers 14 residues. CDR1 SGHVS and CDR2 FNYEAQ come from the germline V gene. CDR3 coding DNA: TGTGCCAGCAGCGCCATGACAAGCTCCTATGGCTACACCTTC. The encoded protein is CASSAMTSSYGYTF.

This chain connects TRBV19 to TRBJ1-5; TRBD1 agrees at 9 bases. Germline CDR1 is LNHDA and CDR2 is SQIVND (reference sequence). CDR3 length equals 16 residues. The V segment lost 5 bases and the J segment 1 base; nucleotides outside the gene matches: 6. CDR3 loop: CASSLGTGLSNQPQHF. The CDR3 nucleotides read TGTGCCAGTAGTCTCGGGACAGGGTTGAGCAATCAGCCCCAGCATTTT. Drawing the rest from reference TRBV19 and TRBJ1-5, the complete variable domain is DGGITQSPKYLFRKEGQNVTLSCEQNLNHDAMYWYRQDPGQGLRLIYYSQIVNDFQKGDIAEGYSVSREKKESFPLTVTSAQKNPTAFYLCASSLGTGLSNQPQHFGDGTRLSIL.

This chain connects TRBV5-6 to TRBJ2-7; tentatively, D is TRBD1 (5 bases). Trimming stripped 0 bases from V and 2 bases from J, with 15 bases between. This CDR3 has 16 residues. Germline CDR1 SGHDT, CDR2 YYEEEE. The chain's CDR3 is CASSLGIGDKTYEQYF. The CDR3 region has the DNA TGTGCCAGCAGCTTGGGAATAGGGGATAAGACCTACGAGCAGTACTTC.

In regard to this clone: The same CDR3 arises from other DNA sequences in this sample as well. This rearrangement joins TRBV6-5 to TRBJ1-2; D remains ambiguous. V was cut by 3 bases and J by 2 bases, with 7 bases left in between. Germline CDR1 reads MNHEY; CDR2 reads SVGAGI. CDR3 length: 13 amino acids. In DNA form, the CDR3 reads TGTGCCAGCAGTTATGCGGGGAACTATGGCTACACCTTC. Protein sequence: CASSYAGNYGYTF.

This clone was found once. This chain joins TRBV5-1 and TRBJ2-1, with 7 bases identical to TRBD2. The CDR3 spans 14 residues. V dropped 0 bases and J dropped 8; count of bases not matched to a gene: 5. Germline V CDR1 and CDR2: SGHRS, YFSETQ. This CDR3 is CASSLVGGVDEQFF. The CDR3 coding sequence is TGCGCCAGCAGCTTGGTTGGGGGGGTCGATGAGCAGTTCTTC.

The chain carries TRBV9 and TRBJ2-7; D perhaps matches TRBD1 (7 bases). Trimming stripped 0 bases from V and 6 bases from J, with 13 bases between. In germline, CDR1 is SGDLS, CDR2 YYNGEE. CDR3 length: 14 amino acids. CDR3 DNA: TGTGCCAGCAGCGTAGAAGGCAGGGGGGCCGAGCAGTACTTC. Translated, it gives CASSVEGRGAEQYF.

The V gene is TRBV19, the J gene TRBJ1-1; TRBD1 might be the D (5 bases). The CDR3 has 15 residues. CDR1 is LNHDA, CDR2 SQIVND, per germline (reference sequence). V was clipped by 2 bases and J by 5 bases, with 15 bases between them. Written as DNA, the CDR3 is TGTGCCAGTAGTATAACGCCAGGGAAGGGGACTGAAGCTTTCTTT. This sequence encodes CASSITPGKGTEAFF.

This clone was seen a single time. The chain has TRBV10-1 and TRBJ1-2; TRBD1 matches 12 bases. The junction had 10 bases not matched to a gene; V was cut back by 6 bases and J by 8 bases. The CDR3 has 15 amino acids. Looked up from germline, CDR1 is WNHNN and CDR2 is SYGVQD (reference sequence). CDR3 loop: CASRPGTGGARGYTF. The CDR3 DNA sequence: TGCGCCAGCAGACCGGGGACAGGGGGCGCGAGGGGCTACACCTTC.

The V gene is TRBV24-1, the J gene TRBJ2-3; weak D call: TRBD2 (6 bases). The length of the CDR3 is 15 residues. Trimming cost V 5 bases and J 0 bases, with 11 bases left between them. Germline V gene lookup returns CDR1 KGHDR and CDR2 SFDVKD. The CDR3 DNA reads TGTGCCACCAGTGCTCAAGGGACTAGCACAGATACGCAGTATTTT. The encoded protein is CATSAQGTSTDTQYF.